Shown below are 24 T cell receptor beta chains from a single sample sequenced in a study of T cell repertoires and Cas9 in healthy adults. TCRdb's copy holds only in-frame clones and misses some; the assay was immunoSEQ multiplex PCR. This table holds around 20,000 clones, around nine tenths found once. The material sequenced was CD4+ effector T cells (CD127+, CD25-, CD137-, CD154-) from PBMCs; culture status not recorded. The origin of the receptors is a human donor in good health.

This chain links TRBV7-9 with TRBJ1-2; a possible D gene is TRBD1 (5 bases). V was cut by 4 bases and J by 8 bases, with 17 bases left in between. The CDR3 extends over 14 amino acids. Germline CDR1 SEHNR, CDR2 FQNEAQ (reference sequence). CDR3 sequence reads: CASSYGTRLGGYTF. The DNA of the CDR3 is TGTGCCAGCAGCTACGGGACCCGCCTCGGGGGCTACACCTTC. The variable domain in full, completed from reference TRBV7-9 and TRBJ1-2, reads DTGVSQNPRHKITKRGQNVTFRCDPISEHNRLYWYRQTLGQGPEFLTYFQNEAQLEKSRLLSDRFSAERPKGSFSTLEIQRTEQGDSAMYLCASSYGTRLGGYTFGSGTRLTVV.

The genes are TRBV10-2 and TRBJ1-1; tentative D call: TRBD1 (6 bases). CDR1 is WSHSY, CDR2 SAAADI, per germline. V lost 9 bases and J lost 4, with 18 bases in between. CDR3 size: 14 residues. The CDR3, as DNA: TGCGCCAGTAGACCCACGGACAGACGCACTGAAGCTTTCTTT. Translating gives CASRPTDRRTEAFF.

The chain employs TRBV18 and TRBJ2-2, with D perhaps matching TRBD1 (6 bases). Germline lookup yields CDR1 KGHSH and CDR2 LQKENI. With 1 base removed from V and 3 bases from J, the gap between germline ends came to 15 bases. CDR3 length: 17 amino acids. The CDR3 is CASSPLYWDTYTGELFF. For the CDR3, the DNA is TGTGCCAGCTCACCACTGTACTGGGACACCTACACCGGGGAGCTGTTTTTT.

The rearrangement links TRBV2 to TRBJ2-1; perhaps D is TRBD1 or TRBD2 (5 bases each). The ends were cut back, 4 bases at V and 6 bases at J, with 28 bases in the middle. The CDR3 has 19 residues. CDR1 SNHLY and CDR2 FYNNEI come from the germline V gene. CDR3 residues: CASSVPGTIGTARANEQFF. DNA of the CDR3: TGTGCCAGCAGTGTCCCTGGGACCATCGGAACGGCCCGAGCCAATGAGCAGTTCTTC.

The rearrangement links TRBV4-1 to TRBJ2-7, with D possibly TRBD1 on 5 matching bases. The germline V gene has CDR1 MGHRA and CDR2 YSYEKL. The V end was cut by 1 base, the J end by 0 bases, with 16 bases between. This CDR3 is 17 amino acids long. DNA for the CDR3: TGCGCCAGCAGCCAAGTTAAGGGGCCCAAACACTCCTACGAGCAGTACTTC. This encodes CASSQVKGPKHSYEQYF.

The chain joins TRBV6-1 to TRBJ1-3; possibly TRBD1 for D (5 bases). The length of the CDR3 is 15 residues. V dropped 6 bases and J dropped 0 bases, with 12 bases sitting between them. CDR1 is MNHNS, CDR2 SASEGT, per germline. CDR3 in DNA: TGTGCCAGCAGCGGTAACAGGCTCTCTGGAAACACCATATATTTT. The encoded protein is CASSGNRLSGNTIYF.

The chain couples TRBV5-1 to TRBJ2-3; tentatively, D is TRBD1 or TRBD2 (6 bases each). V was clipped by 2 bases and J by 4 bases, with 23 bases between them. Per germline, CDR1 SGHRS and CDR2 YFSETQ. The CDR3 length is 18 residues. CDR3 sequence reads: CASSLGGWNTIPPDTQYF. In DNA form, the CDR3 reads TGCGCCAGCAGCTTAGGGGGGTGGAATACCATACCTCCAGATACGCAGTATTTT. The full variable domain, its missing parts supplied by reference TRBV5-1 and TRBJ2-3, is KAGVTQTPRYLIKTRGQQVTLSCSPISGHRSVSWYQQTPGQGLQFLFEYFSETQRNKGNFPGRFSGRQFSNSRSEMNVSTLELGDSALYLCASSLGGWNTIPPDTQYFGPGTRLTVL.

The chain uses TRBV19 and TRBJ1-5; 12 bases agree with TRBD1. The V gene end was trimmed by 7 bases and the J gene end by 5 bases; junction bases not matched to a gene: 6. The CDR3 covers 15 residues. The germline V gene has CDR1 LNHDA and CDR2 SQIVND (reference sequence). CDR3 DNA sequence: TGTGCCAGTATTGACCGGGACAGGGGGCATCAGCCCCAGCATTTT. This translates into CASIDRDRGHQPQHF.

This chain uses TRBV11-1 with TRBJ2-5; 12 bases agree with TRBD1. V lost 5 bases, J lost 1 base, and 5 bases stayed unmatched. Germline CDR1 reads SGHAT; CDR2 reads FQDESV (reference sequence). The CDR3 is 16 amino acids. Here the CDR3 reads CASSARDRGRQETQYF. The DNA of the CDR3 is TGTGCCAGCAGCGCGAGGGACAGGGGGCGCCAAGAGACCCAGTACTTC. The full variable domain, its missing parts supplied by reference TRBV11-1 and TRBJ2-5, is EAEVAQSPRYKITEKSQAVAFWCDPISGHATLYWYRQILGQGPELLVQFQDESVVDDSQLPKDRFSAERLKGVDSTLKIQPAELGDSAMYLCASSARDRGRQETQYFGPGTRLLVL.

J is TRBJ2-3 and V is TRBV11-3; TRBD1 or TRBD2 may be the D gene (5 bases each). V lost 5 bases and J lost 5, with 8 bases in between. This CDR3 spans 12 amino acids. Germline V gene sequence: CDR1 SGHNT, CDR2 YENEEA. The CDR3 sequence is CASSGTQDTQYF. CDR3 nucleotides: TGTGCCAGCAGCGGGACCCAAGATACGCAGTATTTT.

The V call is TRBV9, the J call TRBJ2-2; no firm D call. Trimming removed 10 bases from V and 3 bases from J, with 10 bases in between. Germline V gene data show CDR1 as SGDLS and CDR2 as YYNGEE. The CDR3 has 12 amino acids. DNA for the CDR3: TGTGCCGGAAGAAGATACACCGGGGAGCTGTTTTTT. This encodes CAGRRYTGELFF.

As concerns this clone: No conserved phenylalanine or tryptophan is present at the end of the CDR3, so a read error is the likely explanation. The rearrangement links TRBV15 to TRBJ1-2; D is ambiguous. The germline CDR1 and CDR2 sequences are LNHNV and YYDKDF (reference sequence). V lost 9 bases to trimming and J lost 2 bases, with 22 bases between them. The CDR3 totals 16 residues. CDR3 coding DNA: TGTGCCACAGAAATAGGTGGGGTACATCAAAACTATGGCTACACCCTC. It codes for CATEIGGVHQNYGYTL.

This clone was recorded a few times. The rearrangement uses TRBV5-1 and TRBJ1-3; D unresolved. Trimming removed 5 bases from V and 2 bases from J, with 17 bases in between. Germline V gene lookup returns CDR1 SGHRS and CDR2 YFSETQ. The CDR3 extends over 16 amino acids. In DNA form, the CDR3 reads TGCGCCAGCAGGGCAATACCAGGAGCAGCTGGAAACACCATATATTTT. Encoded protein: CASRAIPGAAGNTIYF. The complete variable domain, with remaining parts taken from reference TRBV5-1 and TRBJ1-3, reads KAGVTQTPRYLIKTRGQQVTLSCSPISGHRSVSWYQQTPGQGLQFLFEYFSETQRNKGNFPGRFSGRQFSNSRSEMNVSTLELGDSALYLCASRAIPGAAGNTIYFGEGSWLTVV.

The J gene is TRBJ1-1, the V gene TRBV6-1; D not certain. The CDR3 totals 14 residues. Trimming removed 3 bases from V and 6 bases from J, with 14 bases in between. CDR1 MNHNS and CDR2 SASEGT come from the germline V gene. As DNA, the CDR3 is TGTGCCAGCAGTGATTATCGGGGTATACCTGAAGCTTTCTTT. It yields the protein CASSDYRGIPEAFF.

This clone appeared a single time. CDR3 amino acids: CASSPSPGYEQYF. CDR3 sequence (DNA): TGTGCCAGCAGTCCTTCCCCGGGGTACGAGCAGTACTTC. V usage is TRBV5-4 and J usage is TRBJ2-7; D is possibly TRBD2 (5 bases). The ends were cut back, 5 bases at V and 4 bases at J, with 13 bases in the middle. Germline lookup yields CDR1 SGHNT and CDR2 YYREEE (reference sequence). The CDR3 has 13 amino acids.

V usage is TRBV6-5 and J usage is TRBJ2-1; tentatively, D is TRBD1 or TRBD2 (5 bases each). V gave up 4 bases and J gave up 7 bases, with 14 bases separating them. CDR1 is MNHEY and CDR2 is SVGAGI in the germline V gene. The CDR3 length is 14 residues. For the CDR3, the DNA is TGTGCCAGCAGTTCCTACCAGGGACCAAATGAGCAGTTCTTC. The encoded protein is CASSSYQGPNEQFF.

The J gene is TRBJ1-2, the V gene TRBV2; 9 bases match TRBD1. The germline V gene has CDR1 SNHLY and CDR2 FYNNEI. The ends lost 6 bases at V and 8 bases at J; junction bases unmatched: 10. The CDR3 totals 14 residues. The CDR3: CASRLQGAPGGYTF. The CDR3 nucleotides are TGTGCCAGCAGGTTACAGGGGGCGCCGGGGGGCTACACCTTC.

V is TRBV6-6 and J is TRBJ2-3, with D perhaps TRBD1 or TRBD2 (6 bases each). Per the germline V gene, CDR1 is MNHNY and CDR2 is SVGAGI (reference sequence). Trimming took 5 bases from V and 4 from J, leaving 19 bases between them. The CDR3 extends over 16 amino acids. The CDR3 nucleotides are TGTGCCAGCAGTCTTCTGGGGGCGGGATGGTCAGATACGCAGTATTTT. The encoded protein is CASSLLGAGWSDTQYF.

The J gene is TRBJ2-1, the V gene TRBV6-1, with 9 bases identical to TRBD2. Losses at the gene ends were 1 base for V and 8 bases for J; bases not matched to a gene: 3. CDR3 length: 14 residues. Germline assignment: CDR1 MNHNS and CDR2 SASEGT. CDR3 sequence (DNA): TGTGCCAGCAGTGAAGTGCTAGCGGGGCATGAGCAGTTCTTC. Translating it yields CASSEVLAGHEQFF.

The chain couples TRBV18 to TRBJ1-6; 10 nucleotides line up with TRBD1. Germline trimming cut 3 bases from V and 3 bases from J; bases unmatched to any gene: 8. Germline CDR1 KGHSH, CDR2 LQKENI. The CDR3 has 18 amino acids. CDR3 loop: CASSPLDRGLNYNSPLHF. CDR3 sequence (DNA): TGTGCCAGCTCACCCCTGGACAGGGGGTTAAACTATAATTCACCCCTCCACTTT.

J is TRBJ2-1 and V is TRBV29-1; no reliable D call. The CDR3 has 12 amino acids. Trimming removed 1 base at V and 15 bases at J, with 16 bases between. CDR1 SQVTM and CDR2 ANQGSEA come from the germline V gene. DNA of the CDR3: TGCAGCGTTGAAGTGTTCAGGACCCGAACGTTCTTC. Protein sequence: CSVEVFRTRTFF.

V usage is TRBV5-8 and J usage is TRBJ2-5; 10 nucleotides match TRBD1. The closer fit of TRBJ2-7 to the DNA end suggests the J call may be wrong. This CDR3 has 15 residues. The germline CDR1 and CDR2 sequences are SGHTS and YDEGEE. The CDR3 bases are TGTGCCAGCAGCTTGGCCAGGACAGGGGGAAACGAGCAGTACTTC. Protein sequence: CASSLARTGGNEQYF.

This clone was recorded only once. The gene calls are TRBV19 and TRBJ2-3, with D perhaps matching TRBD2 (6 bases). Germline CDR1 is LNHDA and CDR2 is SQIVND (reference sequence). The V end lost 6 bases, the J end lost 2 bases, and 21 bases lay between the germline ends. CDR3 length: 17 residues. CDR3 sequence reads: CASSSPLVGGDTDTQYF. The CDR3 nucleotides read TGTGCCAGTAGCTCTCCCCTCGTGGGGGGTGACACAGATACGCAGTATTTT.

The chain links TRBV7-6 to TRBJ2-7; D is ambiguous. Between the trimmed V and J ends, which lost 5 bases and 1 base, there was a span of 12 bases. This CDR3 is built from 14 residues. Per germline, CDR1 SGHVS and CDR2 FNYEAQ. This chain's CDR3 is CASSRTLQSYEQYF. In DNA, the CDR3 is TGTGCCAGCAGCCGCACTCTACAATCCTACGAGCAGTACTTC. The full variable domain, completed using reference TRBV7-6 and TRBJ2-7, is GAGVSQSPRYKVTKRGQDVALRCDPISGHVSLYWYRQALGQGPEFLTYFNYEAQQDKSGLPNDRFSAERPEGSISTLTIQRTEQRDSAMYRCASSRTLQSYEQYFGPGTRLTVT.